These T cell receptor beta chains were read from a single sample in a study of type 1 regulatory T cells. Their antigens are not known. TCRdb reprocessed the reads with MiXCR, giving one entry per CDR3 protein. This table has approximately 77,000 distinct CDR3 sequences, 20% appearing once. The specimen sequenced was cultured type 1 regulatory T (Tr1) cells, either the whole culture or a sorted fraction (not recorded which). The receptor set was obtained from a human donor in good health. Each CDR3 is given with its conserved first and last residue. Fields, in order: D gene, J gene, V gene, clone size, CDR3 DNA, CDR3 protein. D genes are given only for firm matches. Rows may omit the clone size; those that give it use once, few, many or a size class.

D gene: NA; J gene: TRBJ1-1; V gene: TRBV6-6; clone size: NA; CDR3 DNA: TGTGCCAGCAGTTACTCGATGACGGGCTGGGCTTTCTTT; CDR3 protein: CASSYSMTGWAFF
D gene: TRBD2; J gene: TRBJ2-7; V gene: TRBV27; clone size: NA; CDR3 DNA: TGTGCCAGCAGTCCCACCCTCGGGTGGCGGGAGACCCCCCACGAGCAGTACTTC; CDR3 protein: CASSPTLGWRETPHEQYF
D gene: NA; J gene: TRBJ2-7; V gene: TRBV5-1; clone size: large; CDR3 DNA: TGCGCCAGCAGCTTGTTACTAGGCGGCGAGCAGTACTTC; CDR3 protein: CASSLLLGGEQYF
D gene: NA; J gene: TRBJ1-1; V gene: TRBV5-4; clone size: few; CDR3 DNA: TGTGCCAGCAGCCTCTGGGGGAACGTGAACACTGAAGCTTTCTTT; CDR3 protein: CASSLWGNVNTEAFF
D gene: TRBD2; J gene: TRBJ2-5; V gene: TRBV5-1; clone size: few; CDR3 DNA: TGCGCCAGCAGCGCGAGCGGGAGTGAGACCCAGTACTTC; CDR3 protein: CASSASGSETQYF
D gene: NA; J gene: TRBJ2-2; V gene: TRBV18; clone size: NA; CDR3 DNA: TGTGCCAGCTCACCACTCCCCTCCTCCGGGGAGCTGTTTTTT; CDR3 protein: CASSPLPSSGELFF
D gene: NA; J gene: TRBJ2-4; V gene: TRBV7-2; clone size: NA; CDR3 DNA: TGTGCCAGCAGCTCCTACCTGACTAGTCGGGTAAACATTCAGTACTTC; CDR3 protein: CASSSYLTSRVNIQYF
D gene: NA; J gene: TRBJ1-1; V gene: TRBV27; clone size: few; CDR3 DNA: TGTGCCAGCAGTTATGTGGAGGGGCTAAGTCGGACTGAAGCTTTCTTT; CDR3 protein: CASSYVEGLSRTEAFF
D gene: NA; J gene: TRBJ2-1; V gene: TRBV20-1; clone size: NA; CDR3 DNA: TGCAGTGCTTACCGTAGGGCCAATGAGCAGTTCTTC; CDR3 protein: CSAYRRANEQFF
D gene: NA; J gene: TRBJ1-5; V gene: TRBV28; clone size: NA; CDR3 DNA: TGTGCCAGCAGTTTAATGGGTTTGAATCAGCCCCAGCATTTT; CDR3 protein: CASSLMGLNQPQHF
D gene: NA; J gene: TRBJ2-1; V gene: TRBV12-3/TRBV12-4; clone size: NA; CDR3 DNA: TGTGCCAGCAGAGCCCGGGAACAGGGAGGCAATGAGCAGTTCTTC; CDR3 protein: CASRAREQGGNEQFF
D gene: TRBD1; J gene: TRBJ2-7; V gene: TRBV24-1; clone size: few; CDR3 DNA: TGTGCCACCAGTGATCCCGGGACAGGGGTCGAGCAGTACTTC; CDR3 protein: CATSDPGTGVEQYF
D gene: TRBD2; J gene: TRBJ2-5; V gene: TRBV7-2; clone size: few; CDR3 DNA: TGTGCCAGCAGTTTGAGGGGAGGGAAGGAGACCCAGTACTTC; CDR3 protein: CASSLRGGKETQYF
D gene: NA; J gene: TRBJ1-6; V gene: TRBV7-2; clone size: NA; CDR3 DNA: TGTGCCAGCAGCTTGAGCTCCTATAATTCACCCCTCCACTTT; CDR3 protein: CASSLSSYNSPLHF
D gene: NA; J gene: TRBJ1-6; V gene: TRBV3-1; clone size: few; CDR3 DNA: TGTGCCAGCAGCCAAGGGTATGAGAGGGCCCTCCACTTT; CDR3 protein: CASSQGYERALHF
D gene: TRBD1; J gene: TRBJ1-4; V gene: TRBV5-1; clone size: few; CDR3 DNA: TGCGCCAGCACCCCCTCAGGGGGGGGGTTTAATGAAAAACTGTTTTTT; CDR3 protein: CASTPSGGGFNEKLFF
D gene: NA; J gene: TRBJ2-7; V gene: TRBV19; clone size: NA; CDR3 DNA: TGTGCCAGTAGTAGAGGCGGGGACCCCTACGAGCAGTACTTC; CDR3 protein: CASSRGGDPYEQYF
D gene: NA; J gene: TRBJ2-7; V gene: TRBV5-1; clone size: NA; CDR3 DNA: TGCGCCAGCAGCTCCGGGAGTTCCTACGAGCAGTACTTC; CDR3 protein: CASSSGSSYEQYF
D gene: NA; J gene: TRBJ2-1; V gene: TRBV11-2; clone size: NA; CDR3 DNA: TGTGCCAGCAGCCCCGACCGACAAGTAGAAATGCAGTTCTTC; CDR3 protein: CASSPDRQVEMQFF
D gene: NA; J gene: TRBJ2-7; V gene: TRBV10-3; clone size: NA; CDR3 DNA: TGTGCCATCAGACCCCCCGGGAACTACGAGCAGTACTTC; CDR3 protein: CAIRPPGNYEQYF
D gene: NA; J gene: TRBJ2-1; V gene: TRBV5-1; clone size: many; CDR3 DNA: TGCGCCAGCAGCTCCAAGACTAGCTACAATGAGCAGTTCTTC; CDR3 protein: CASSSKTSYNEQFF
D gene: TRBD2; J gene: TRBJ2-5; V gene: TRBV5-1; clone size: NA; CDR3 DNA: TGCGCCAGCAGCCCAGGGACTAGCGGGAGTTCCCAGTACTTC; CDR3 protein: CASSPGTSGSSQYF
D gene: NA; J gene: TRBJ1-1; V gene: TRBV4-2; clone size: few; CDR3 DNA: TGTGCCAGCAGCCAAGATCGGGCAGGTAAAGGGGCTTTCTTT; CDR3 protein: CASSQDRAGKGAFF
D gene: NA; J gene: TRBJ1-4; V gene: TRBV9; clone size: NA; CDR3 DNA: TGTGCCAGCAGCGTAGATTGGGTTAATGAAAAACTGTTTTTT; CDR3 protein: CASSVDWVNEKLFF
D gene: TRBD1; J gene: TRBJ1-5; V gene: TRBV19; clone size: NA; CDR3 DNA: TGTGCCAGTAGTAGGGGCAGGGGGCGTAAAAATCAGCCCCAGCATTTT; CDR3 protein: CASSRGRGRKNQPQHF
D gene: NA; J gene: TRBJ1-1; V gene: TRBV20-1; clone size: many; CDR3 DNA: TGCAGTGCTGGGAGAGGGAGCACTGAAGCTTTCTTT; CDR3 protein: CSAGRGSTEAFF
D gene: NA; J gene: TRBJ2-7; V gene: TRBV5-1; clone size: once; CDR3 DNA: TGCGCCAGCAGCGGGGGCGCGGGAGAATACGAGCAGTACTTC; CDR3 protein: CASSGGAGEYEQYF
D gene: TRBD1; J gene: TRBJ1-1; V gene: TRBV5-5; clone size: NA; CDR3 DNA: TGTGCCAGCAGCTTGGCCCCAGGCAGGGGGGCTTTCTTT; CDR3 protein: CASSLAPGRGAFF
D gene: TRBD1; J gene: TRBJ2-7; V gene: TRBV12-3/TRBV12-4; clone size: NA; CDR3 DNA: TGTGCCAACAGTGGCCTGACAGGGTTAGACGAGCAGTACTTC; CDR3 protein: CANSGLTGLDEQYF
D gene: NA; J gene: TRBJ2-3; V gene: TRBV5-1; clone size: few; CDR3 DNA: TGCGCCAGCAGCTTGGTAAGCGGACGAGCAGATACGCAGTATTTT; CDR3 protein: CASSLVSGRADTQYF
D gene: NA; J gene: TRBJ1-1; V gene: TRBV10-3; clone size: NA; CDR3 DNA: TGTGCCATCAGTGAGTCGACGATTAGGGACACTGAAGCTTTCTTT; CDR3 protein: CAISESTIRDTEAFF
D gene: NA; J gene: TRBJ2-7; V gene: TRBV23-1; clone size: few; CDR3 DNA: TGCGCCAGCAGTCAATGGGCGGTCAAGACCTACGAGCAGTACTTC; CDR3 protein: CASSQWAVKTYEQYF
D gene: TRBD1; J gene: TRBJ2-1; V gene: TRBV27; clone size: few; CDR3 DNA: TGTGCCAGCAGTGATGGGACAGGATCCTACAATGAGCAGTTCTTC; CDR3 protein: CASSDGTGSYNEQFF
D gene: TRBD1; J gene: TRBJ2-2; V gene: TRBV9; clone size: many; CDR3 DNA: TGTGCCAGCAGCCTCTCCGGGACAGGGTACGGGGAGCTGTTTTTT; CDR3 protein: CASSLSGTGYGELFF
D gene: NA; J gene: TRBJ2-1; V gene: TRBV18; clone size: few; CDR3 DNA: TGTGCCAGCTCACCCGGAGAGGGCCATGAGCAGTTCTTC; CDR3 protein: CASSPGEGHEQFF
D gene: NA; J gene: TRBJ1-2; V gene: TRBV20-1; clone size: NA; CDR3 DNA: TGCAGTGCTAAGCCCACAGGGCCGGACGGCTACACCTTC; CDR3 protein: CSAKPTGPDGYTF
D gene: TRBD2; J gene: TRBJ2-7; V gene: TRBV5-1; clone size: few; CDR3 DNA: TGCGCCAGCAGCTTGGGACTAGCGGGACATTCCTCCTACGAGCAGTACTTC; CDR3 protein: CASSLGLAGHSSYEQYF
D gene: NA; J gene: TRBJ1-2; V gene: TRBV20-1; clone size: many; CDR3 DNA: TGCAGTGCTAGAGATTTCGGGAGCTATGGCTACACCTTC; CDR3 protein: CSARDFGSYGYTF
D gene: NA; J gene: TRBJ2-1; V gene: TRBV20-1; clone size: few; CDR3 DNA: TGCAGTGCCCCCGTGGTAGAGGGAGGCAATGAGCAGTTCTTC; CDR3 protein: CSAPVVEGGNEQFF
D gene: NA; J gene: TRBJ1-1; V gene: TRBV20-1; clone size: NA; CDR3 DNA: TGCAGTGCTAGACGCATTGCGGCTTTCTTT; CDR3 protein: CSARRIAAFF
D gene: TRBD1; J gene: TRBJ1-6; V gene: TRBV6-5; clone size: NA; CDR3 DNA: TGTGCCAGCAGTCCCACCGGGACAGGGAATTCACCCCTCCACTTT; CDR3 protein: CASSPTGTGNSPLHF
D gene: TRBD2; J gene: TRBJ2-7; V gene: TRBV5-1; clone size: NA; CDR3 DNA: TGCGCCAGCAGCTTAGGACAAGCGGGAGGGCGCTACGAGCAGTACTTC; CDR3 protein: CASSLGQAGGRYEQYF
D gene: NA; J gene: TRBJ2-7; V gene: TRBV5-1; clone size: NA; CDR3 DNA: TGCGCCAGCAGCTCGAGGAGCTTCCAGGAGCAGTACTTC; CDR3 protein: CASSSRSFQEQYF
D gene: NA; J gene: TRBJ2-1; V gene: TRBV28; clone size: many; CDR3 DNA: TGTGCCAGCAGTTCCCCGGCCCTTGAACAGCAGTTCTTC; CDR3 protein: CASSSPALEQQFF